Below are 5 T cell receptor beta chains sequenced from a single sample in a study of graft-versus-host responses after intestinal transplantation. TCRdb's table, derived via immunoSEQ multiplex PCR, lists solely in-frame clones and lacks some. The sample includes 13,000 to 15,000 clones, roughly two fifths of them seen just once. The plating included about 200,000 irradiated, violet-dye-labeled stimulator cells together with about 200,000 CFSE-labeled responder cells. The sequenced sample was alloreactive CD8+ T cells from a mixed lymphocyte reaction culture, obtained before intestinal transplant. Sample subset: CFSE-low proliferating T cells sorted from roughly six-day pre-transplant mixed lymphocyte reaction (GvH or HvG direction). Source of these receptors: a human patient who received an intestinal transplant.

This clone showed up just a few times. The junction and the germline gene differ at one end; a read error may be behind it. The CDR3 DNA is TGCGCCAGCAACCAAGTTGACCAGGGGACCTACGAGCAGTACTTC. Translated: CASNQVDQGTYEQYF. The chain joins TRBV4-1 to TRBJ2-5; D might be TRBD1 (6 bases). TRBJ2-7 matches the DNA end more closely, so the J call is doubtful. The length of the CDR3 is 15 residues. CDR1 is MGHRA and CDR2 is YSYEKL in the germline V gene.

The chain links TRBV13 to TRBJ2-1; 7 bases agree with TRBD1. CDR1 PRHDT and CDR2 FYEKMQ come from the germline V gene (reference sequence). The V segment lost 5 bases and the J segment 0 bases; nucleotides outside the gene matches: 4. The CDR3 has 15 amino acids. CDR3 in DNA: TGTGCCAGCAGCAAGGACAGGAGCTCCTACAATGAGCAGTTCTTC. It codes for CASSKDRSSYNEQFF.

This clone was seen more than once but under ten times. This chain joins TRBV9 and TRBJ2-5; TRBD1 is a possible D gene (5 bases). The CDR3 is 15 residues long. Germline CDR1 SGDLS, CDR2 YYNGEE. Deletions cut 0 bases from V and 2 bases from J, with 11 bases between. The CDR3, as DNA: TGTGCCAGCAGCGTAGAGGCAGGGTGGCAAGAGACCCAGTACTTC. It codes for CASSVEAGWQETQYF.

The chain carries TRBV5-4 and TRBJ2-3; D remains unclear. Germline V gives CDR1 SGHNT, CDR2 YYREEE (reference sequence). This CDR3 spans 12 amino acids. V gave up 2 bases and J gave up 1 base, with 2 bases separating them. CDR3 in amino acids: CASSFGTDTQYF. The DNA for the CDR3 is TGTGCCAGCAGCTTCGGCACAGATACGCAGTATTTT.

This clone appeared a few times. The rearrangement links TRBV6-5 to TRBJ2-5; D not certain. V lost 2 bases, J lost 4 bases, and 5 bases lay in between. Germline V gene lookup returns CDR1 MNHEY and CDR2 SVGAGI. This CDR3 has 12 amino acids. CDR3 sequence: CASSYAGETQYF. The CDR3 region has the DNA TGTGCCAGCAGTTACGCAGGAGAGACCCAGTACTTC.